A single TCR beta chain is shown here with its context. Those enrolled in Seattle joined during active infection and were followed longitudinally afterward. Original handling: Reference gene primer amplification yielded estimated nucleated cell counts. Clones were read by immunoSEQ multiplex PCR, and TCRdb kept only the in-frame ones, dropping some. V, J and clone size were drawn from that table, and D and trimming were deduced from the DNA. The sample includes about 340,000 clones, less than 90% of them seen just once. This entry belongs to a study of blood T cell repertoires in COVID-19. At the level of the study: PBMCs, B-cell-depleted T cells, or T cells were the source of the cDNA or gDNA that made up the material.

This CDR3 contains 12 residues. Per the germline V gene, CDR1 is SQVTM and CDR2 is ANQGSEA. V gave up 6 bases and J gave up 7 bases; unmatched junction bases: 6. The TCR sequence derives from a woman aged 55 to 70 with COVID-19, enrolled during active disease. Sequencing input: peripheral blood. The gene calls are TRBV29-1 and TRBJ2-1, with TRBD1 identical over 7 bases. This chain's CDR3 is CSVQGSLNEQFF. DNA of the CDR3: TGCAGCGTACAGGGGAGCTTAAATGAGCAGTTCTTC.